This T cell receptor (beta chain) was recorded in a study of T cells in Graves' hyperthyroidism and ophthalmopathy. The junction had 5 bases not matched to a gene; V was cut back by 6 bases and J by 0 bases. The CDR3 contains 17 residues. Lactation, pregnancy, other autoimmune disease or uncontrolled infection led to exclusion of patients. Regions amplified from RNA transcripts were the TCR beta CDR3 regions. An initial round of RT-PCR targeting the TCR CDR3 relied on the HTBI primer set. One entry per CDR3 protein results from TCRdb running MiXCR on the multiplex PCR reads. Here the sample spans some 800,000 distinct CDR3 sequences, around 39% being singletons.

The origin of this receptor is a man aged 18 to 35 with Graves' hyperthyroidism. Specimen: blood. The rearrangement joins TRBV12-3 or TRBV12-4 to TRBJ2-6, with 10 bases aligning to TRBD1. CDR3 residues: CASRLGQGTSGANVLTF. The CDR3 nucleotides read TGTGCCAGCAGGCTGGGACAGGGGACCTCTGGGGCCAACGTCCTGACTTTC.